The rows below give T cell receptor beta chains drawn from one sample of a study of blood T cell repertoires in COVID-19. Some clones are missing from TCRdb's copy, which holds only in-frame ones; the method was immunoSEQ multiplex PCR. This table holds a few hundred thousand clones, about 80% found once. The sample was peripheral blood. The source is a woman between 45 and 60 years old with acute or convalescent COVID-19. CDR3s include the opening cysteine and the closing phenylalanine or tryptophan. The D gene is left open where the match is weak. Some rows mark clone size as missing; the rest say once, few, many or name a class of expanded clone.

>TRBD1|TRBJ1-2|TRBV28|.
CASSPHQGAGYGYTF
TGTGCCAGCAGTCCCCACCAGGGGGCTGGCTATGGCTACACCTTC
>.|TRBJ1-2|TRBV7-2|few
CASSLRWERGLNTF
TGTGCCAGCAGCCTTAGGTGGGAAAGGGGATTAAACACCTTC
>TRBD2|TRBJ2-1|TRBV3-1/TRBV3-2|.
CASSPASGRRNEQFF
TGTGCCAGCAGTCCCGCTAGCGGGAGGAGGAATGAGCAGTTCTTC
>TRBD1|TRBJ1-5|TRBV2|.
CASSDTGVQPQHF
TGTGCCAGCAGTGATACAGGGGTTCAGCCCCAGCATTTT
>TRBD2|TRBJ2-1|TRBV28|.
CASSSSSGGEYNEQFF
TGTGCCAGCAGCTCTTCTAGCGGGGGGGAATACAATGAGCAGTTCTTC
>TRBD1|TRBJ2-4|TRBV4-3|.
CASSQGTGRDIQYF
TGCGCCAGCAGCCAAGGGACAGGAAGGGACATTCAGTACTTC
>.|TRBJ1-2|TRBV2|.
CASTDRSYGYTF
TGTGCCAGCACCGACAGGTCCTATGGCTACACCTTC
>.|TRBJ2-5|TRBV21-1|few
CASSSKGRNTGKETQYF
TGTGCCAGCAGCTCAAAAGGGAGAAATACAGGGAAAGAGACCCAGTACTTC
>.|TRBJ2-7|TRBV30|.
CACARGIPYEQYF
TGTGCCTGTGCTAGGGGGATCCCCTACGAGCAGTACTTC
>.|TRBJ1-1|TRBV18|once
CASSPPVGYTEAFF
TGTGCCAGCTCACCACCGGTCGGGTACACTGAAGCTTTCTTT
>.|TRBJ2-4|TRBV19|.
CASTYRVRENIQYF
TGTGCCAGTACCTACAGGGTCCGCGAAAACATTCAGTACTTC
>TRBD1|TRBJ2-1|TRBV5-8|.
CASSRGVGQGGNEQFF
TGTGCCAGCAGCCGAGGGGTGGGACAGGGAGGCAATGAGCAGTTCTTC
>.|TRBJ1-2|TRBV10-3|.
CAITPTLWDYGYTF
TGTGCCATCACCCCGACATTGTGGGACTATGGCTACACCTTC
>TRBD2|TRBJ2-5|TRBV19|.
CASSVYTSGKETQYF
TGTGCCAGTAGTGTATATACTAGCGGCAAAGAGACCCAGTACTTC
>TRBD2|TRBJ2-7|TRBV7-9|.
CASSLTSGAGEQYF
TGTGCCAGCAGCTTGACTAGCGGGGCCGGTGAGCAGTACTTC
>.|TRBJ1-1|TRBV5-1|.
CASSPRGVMNTEAFF
TGCGCCAGCAGCCCCCGCGGGGTGATGAACACTGAAGCTTTCTTT
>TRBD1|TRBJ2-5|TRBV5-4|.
CASSFDRVETQYF
TGTGCCAGCAGTTTCGACAGGGTGGAGACCCAGTACTTC
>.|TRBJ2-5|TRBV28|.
CAIKNRGEVSETQYF
TGTGCCATCAAAAACCGGGGAGAGGTTTCGGAGACCCAGTACTTC
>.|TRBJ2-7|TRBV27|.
CASKPGSSYEQYF
TGTGCCAGCAAACCGGGATCCTCCTACGAGCAGTACTTC
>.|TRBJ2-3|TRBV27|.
CACTPSVSDTQYF
TGTGCCTGCACCCCCAGCGTTTCGGATACGCAGTATTTT
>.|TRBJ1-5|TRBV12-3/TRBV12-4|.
CASSLRGRPQHF
TGTGCCAGCAGTTTAAGGGGAAGGCCCCAGCATTTT
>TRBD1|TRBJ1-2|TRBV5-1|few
CASSQRQGEVGYTF
TGCGCCAGCAGCCAACGACAGGGCGAAGTTGGCTACACCTTC
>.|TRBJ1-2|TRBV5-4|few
CASTSGGNYGYTF
TGTGCCAGCACTTCGGGGGGAAACTATGGCTACACCTTC
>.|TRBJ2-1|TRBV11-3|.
CASSLEATAVEQFF
TGTGCCAGCAGCTTAGAGGCCACGGCGGTTGAGCAGTTCTTC
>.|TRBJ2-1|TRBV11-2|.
CASSLRDFYNEQFF
TGTGCCAGCAGCTTAAGGGACTTCTACAATGAGCAGTTCTTC
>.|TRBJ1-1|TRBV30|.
CAWSVAVEAFF
TGTGCCTGGTCGGTCGCTGTTGAAGCTTTCTTT
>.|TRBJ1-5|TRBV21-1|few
CASSAHRGSQPQHF
TGTGCCAGCAGCGCGCACAGGGGTTCGCAGCCCCAGCATTTT
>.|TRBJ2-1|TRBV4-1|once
CASSQLTGRDEQFF
TGCGCCAGCAGCCAACTTACAGGGAGGGATGAGCAGTTCTTC
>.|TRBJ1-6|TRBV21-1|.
CASSPDRVPYNSPLHF
TGTGCCAGCAGCCCTGACAGGGTCCCCTATAATTCACCCCTCCACTTT
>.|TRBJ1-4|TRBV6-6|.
CASSYSRPSRNEKLFF
TGTGCCAGCAGTTACTCCCGCCCATCTCGGAATGAAAAACTGTTTTTT
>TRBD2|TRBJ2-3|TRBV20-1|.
CSASTGLEGTDTQYF
TGCAGTGCGAGTACGGGACTAGAGGGCACAGATACGCAGTATTTT
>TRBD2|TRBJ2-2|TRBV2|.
CASRALAGVGTGELFF
TGTGCCAGCAGGGCACTAGCGGGAGTGGGCACCGGGGAGCTGTTTTTT
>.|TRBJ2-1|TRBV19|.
CASSRPSVRGNEQFF
TGTGCCAGTAGCAGGCCCAGTGTAAGGGGAAACGAGCAGTTCTTC
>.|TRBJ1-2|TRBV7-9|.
CASSAGQSNYGYTF
TGTGCCAGCAGCGCCGGACAGTCTAACTATGGCTACACCTTC
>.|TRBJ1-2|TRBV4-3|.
CASSQDPRNYGYTF
TGCGCCAGCAGCCAAGATCCTAGGAACTATGGCTACACCTTC
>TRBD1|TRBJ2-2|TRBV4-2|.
CASSQAPQGAGTGELFF
TGTGCCAGCAGCCAAGCACCCCAGGGGGCGGGAACCGGGGAGCTGTTTTTT
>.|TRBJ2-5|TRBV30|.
CAWSPGETQYF
TGTGCCTGGAGCCCCGGGGAGACCCAGTACTTC
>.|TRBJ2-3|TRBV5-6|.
CASSLLAGWTDTQYF
TGTGCCAGCAGCTTGTTGGCGGGATGGACAGATACGCAGTATTTT
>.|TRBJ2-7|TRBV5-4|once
CASSRDSYEQYF
TGTGCCAGCAGCCGGGATTCCTACGAGCAGTACTTC
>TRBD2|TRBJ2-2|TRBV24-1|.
CATSSLAGKNTGELFF
TGTGCCACCAGCTCCCTAGCGGGAAAGAACACCGGGGAGCTGTTTTTT
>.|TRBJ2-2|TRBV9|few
CASSVVGGNTGELFF
TGTGCCAGCAGCGTAGTAGGGGGAAACACCGGGGAGCTGTTTTTT
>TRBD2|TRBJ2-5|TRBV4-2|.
CASSQFLAGGPRQETQYF
TGTGCCAGCAGCCAGTTTCTAGCGGGGGGGCCTCGGCAAGAGACCCAGTACTTC
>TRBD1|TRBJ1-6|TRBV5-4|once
CASSSGQGSNSPLHF
TGTGCCAGCAGCTCAGGACAGGGTAGTAATTCACCCCTCCACTTT
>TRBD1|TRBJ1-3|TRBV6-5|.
CASTKTPDRGDTIYF
TGTGCCAGCACAAAGACCCCGGACAGGGGGGACACCATATATTTT
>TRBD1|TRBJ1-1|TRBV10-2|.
CASSEWDRVGTEAFF
TGCGCCAGCAGTGAATGGGACAGGGTGGGCACTGAAGCTTTCTTT
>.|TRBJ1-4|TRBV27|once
CASSSRQAANEKLFF
TGTGCCAGCAGTTCCCGACAGGCGGCTAATGAAAAACTGTTTTTT
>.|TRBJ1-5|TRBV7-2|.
CASSLAKGYGSNQPQHF
TGTGCCAGCAGCTTAGCGAAGGGGTATGGGAGCAATCAGCCCCAGCATTTT
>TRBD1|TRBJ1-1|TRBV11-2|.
CASSLLRGQGITEAFF
TGTGCCAGCAGCTTACTCCGAGGACAGGGTATCACTGAAGCTTTCTTT
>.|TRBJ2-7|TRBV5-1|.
CASSLVEGNEQYF
TGCGCCAGCAGCTTGGTGGAGGGAAACGAGCAGTACTTC
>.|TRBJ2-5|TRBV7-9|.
CASRSLTFLETQYF
TGTGCCAGCAGGTCGCTAACCTTCCTAGAGACCCAGTACTTC
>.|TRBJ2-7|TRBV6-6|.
CASSYYPDRHEQYF
TGTGCCAGCAGTTACTATCCAGACAGGCACGAGCAGTACTTC
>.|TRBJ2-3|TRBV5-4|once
CASSLARGSTDTQYF
TGTGCCAGCAGCTTGGCTAGGGGGAGCACAGATACGCAGTATTTT